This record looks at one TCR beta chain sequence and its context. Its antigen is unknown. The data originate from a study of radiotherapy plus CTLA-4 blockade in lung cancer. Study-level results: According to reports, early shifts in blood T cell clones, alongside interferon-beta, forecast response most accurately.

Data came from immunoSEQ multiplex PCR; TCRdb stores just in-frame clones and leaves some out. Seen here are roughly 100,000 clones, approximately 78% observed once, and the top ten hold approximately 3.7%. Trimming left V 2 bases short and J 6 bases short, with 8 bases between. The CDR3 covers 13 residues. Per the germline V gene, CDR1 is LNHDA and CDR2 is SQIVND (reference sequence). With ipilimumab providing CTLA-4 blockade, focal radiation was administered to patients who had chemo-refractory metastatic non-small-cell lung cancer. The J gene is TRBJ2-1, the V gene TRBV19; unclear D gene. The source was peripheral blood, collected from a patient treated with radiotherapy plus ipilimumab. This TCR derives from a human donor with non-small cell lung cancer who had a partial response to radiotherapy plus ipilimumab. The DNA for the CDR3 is TGTGCCAGTAGTATACTACCTACCAATGAGCAGTTCTTC. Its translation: CASSILPTNEQFF.